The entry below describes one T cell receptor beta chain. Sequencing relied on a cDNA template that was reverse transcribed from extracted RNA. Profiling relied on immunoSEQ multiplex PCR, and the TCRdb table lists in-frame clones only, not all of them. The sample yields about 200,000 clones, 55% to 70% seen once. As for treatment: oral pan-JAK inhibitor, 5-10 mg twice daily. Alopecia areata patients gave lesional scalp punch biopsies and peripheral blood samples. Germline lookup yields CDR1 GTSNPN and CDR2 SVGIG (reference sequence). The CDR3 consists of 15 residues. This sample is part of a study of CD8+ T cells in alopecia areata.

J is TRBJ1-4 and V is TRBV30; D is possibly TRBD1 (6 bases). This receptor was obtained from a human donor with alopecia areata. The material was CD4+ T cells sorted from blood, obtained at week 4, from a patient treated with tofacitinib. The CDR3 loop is CGSGQKGETNEKLFF. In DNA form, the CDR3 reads TGTGGTAGCGGCCAGAAGGGGGAAACTAATGAAAAACTGTTTTTT.